This T cell receptor (beta chain) was documented in a study of blood T cell repertoires in COVID-19 (dated by TCRdb to the early 2020s). About the investigation overall: The collaborator samples originated in the United States, Italy and Spain and spanned the acute and convalescent phases of COVID-19. The material from the prospective study consisted of cDNA or gDNA derived from T cells, B-cell-depleted T cells, or PBMCs. Deeply sampled blood TCRbeta repertoires from subjects exposed to, actively infected with, or recovered from COVID-19 were included in the dataset. The repertoires were made available in a free public database intended to serve as a resource for research on the immune response to SARS-CoV-2. The samples were drawn from the first 160 participants of the ongoing ImmuneRACE study and from 1,254 subjects provided by 6 global collaborators. Nearly every sample came with metadata listing a de-identified subject ID, COVID-19 status, age in years and sex. Where HLA class I and class II types were available, the types were taken from metadata supplied by the sample provider, not from assay-based typing.

The immunoSEQ Assay, a bias-controlled multiplex PCR, was used to amplify TCRbeta CDR3 regions from genomic DNA. Regarding the original processing steps: The number of nucleated cells in each sample was estimated from the amplification of reference gene primers within the assay. To quantify the absolute abundance of each unique TCRbeta CDR3 rearrangement, sequence reads were collapsed and filtered. For each sample, productive Simpson clonality was calculated as the square root of Simpson's diversity index over productive rearrangements. Imported from immuneACCESS, the table was reduced by TCRdb to in-frame sequences with V and J called. These copies leave out some clones; in studies compared against another copy, an unresolved V gene accounts for under half, and the cause of the remainder is not known. V, J and clone size were drawn from that table, and D and trimming were deduced from the DNA. This sample holds nearly 60,000 clones; 85% to 90% were observed only once. In total, the top ten clones hold about an eighth of the sample.

The study at large found these results: The amount of clinical and demographic metadata varied by source and participant and was provided uncurated.

With regard to this clone: Its antigen is currently not known. No base quality information exists; no much larger clone differs at one position.

Each collaborating institution followed its own protocols to collect whole blood in K2EDTA tubes. For TCRbeta analysis, collaborators shipped samples in one of three forms: frozen whole blood, isolated PBMCs, or DNA extracted from either of those sample types. The trim is 3 bases for V and 8 bases for J, with a gap of 8 bases between the germline ends. The CDR3 numbers 12 residues from cysteine through phenylalanine. Of the read, only the CDR3 DNA is kept; its 36 bases are in frame from base 1. Sequences LNHNV (CDR1) and YYDKDF (CDR2) are obtained from the germline V gene (reference sequence). Sequencing input: peripheral blood. The V gene is TRBV15 and the J gene is TRBJ2-1; no D gene call is confident. The TCR comes from a man in his 60s with active COVID-19. This receptor has the CDR3 CATSRREDEQFF. The DNA sequence is given as TGTGCCACCAGCAGGAGAGAGGATGAGCAGTTCTTC.